The T cell receptor (beta chain) described here comes from a study of T cell changes during pregnancy in multiple sclerosis (dated by TCRdb to the late 2010s). With regard to the full study: In women with multiple sclerosis, the researchers looked at how the T cell repertoire shifted as pregnancy progressed.

Libraries were constructed by the immunoSEQ multiplex PCR assay. The table was pulled from immuneACCESS by TCRdb, which kept in-frame rearrangements only. Such tables lose some clones; where checked, under half of the loss comes from unresolved V genes, and the rest has no known cause. The sample table lists some 110,000 clones, approximately 90% of them with a count of one. Less than 2% of the sample lies in the top ten. Notes on this clone: Which antigen it targets is not known. The record has no base qualities; no much larger clone is one base away.

In the germline V gene (reference sequence), CDR1 corresponds to SEHNR and CDR2 to FQNEAQ. V loses 4 bases at its end and J loses 0 bases; junction bases beyond the gene matches: 15. Inclusive of the bounding cysteine and phenylalanine, the CDR3 is 18 residues long. Left in the record is the CDR3 DNA by itself, 54 bases read in frame from the first base. This chain is built from TRBV7-9 and TRBJ2-7, with TRBD2 matching 7 junction bases. The sequence was obtained from a female donor with multiple sclerosis, enrolled in a pregnancy study. This sample comprised peripheral blood, obtained in the third trimester of pregnancy. The sequence in DNA is TGTGCCAGCAGCTCCCAAAAGGTCCCAGGGAGGGCCTCCTACGAGCAGTACTTC. It specifies CASSSQKVPGRASYEQYF.